What follows is one TCR beta chain and its context. There is no known antigen for this receptor. No base qualities exist here, and no much larger clone lies one base off it. Trimmed from V: 9 bases; trimmed from J: 8 bases; junction bases lacking a gene match: 5. Counted from cysteine to phenylalanine, this CDR3 has 12 amino acids. Only CDR3 DNA remains: 36 bases, in frame from the first base. CDR1 LNHDA and CDR2 SQIVND were looked up in the germline V gene (reference sequence). This sample is drawn from a study of memory CD8 T cells in hepatitis C reinfection (dated by TCRdb to between 2016 and 2019). Turning to the overall study: Of the five donors, three spontaneously resolved two consecutive HCV infections, and two cleared a primary infection but developed chronic infection after reinfection. HCV reinfection was defined as a positive HCV RNA test following two negative tests taken at least 60 days apart. Peak reinfection samples were obtained 3 to 8 weeks after detection of reinfection. The study tracked the TCR beta repertoire of virus-specific CD8 T cells longitudinally across an HCV reinfection episode in a few donors. Between about 2008 and 2012, 4 to 6 reinfection cases that had stored pre-reinfection samples were identified. Participants who had resolved a prior HCV infection were followed every 3 months in the reinfection study. Previously published longitudinal data on tetramer+ CD8 T cell frequency were used to select the peak reinfection time point. What the authors observed across the whole study: Because only 5 or 6 donors were included, definitive conclusions about public clonotypes linked to secondary clearance could not be reached by the study.

The method behind the library was the immunoSEQ multiplex PCR assay. Genomic DNA was extracted from sorted cells, and the TCR beta V, D and J regions were sequenced by Adaptive Biotechnologies' automated high-throughput method. CDR3 regions were amplified with a two-step, bias-controlled multiplex PCR. Amplified TCR beta libraries were sequenced on an Illumina instrument. Turning to the authors' computational methods: Demultiplexed reads were processed to lower amplification and sequencing bias, and the IMGT database was used to assign CDR3 sequences to gene families. Repertoire data were analyzed with ImmunoSEQ software version 2.0. Out-of-frame sequences and sequences with stop codons in the CDR3 were removed from clonotype lists. Clonotypes below 0.01% frequency were excluded because they corresponded to less than one cell. Richness was computed as observed richness divided by input cell number, and evenness as Shannon entropy divided by log observed richness. Repertoire diversity and the similarity between time points were measured using Simpson diversity and Morisita-Horn overlap indices. Each clonotype was placed into one of four groups: dominant (>1%), sub-dominant (0.5-0.99%), low abundance (0.1-0.49%) or lowest abundance (<0.1%). For the germline index, total nucleotide additions were subtracted from total CDR3 length, and that difference was then divided by total CDR3 length. TCRdb retrieved this table from immuneACCESS and kept in-frame rearrangements only. Not all clones are present; in checked studies, unresolved V genes account for under half, and no reason is known for the remainder. V and J calls and clone size come straight from that table; D and trimming were deduced from the DNA. The sample table holds 35,000 to 50,000 clones, of which 88% were seen once. More than 0.95% of the sample is taken by the ten largest.

The time point label, read with the paper, signifies: peak reinfection, 3 to 8 weeks after reinfection detection. TCR sequencing was performed on the sorted cells directly ex vivo, without any in vitro expansion beforehand. The donors were people who inject drugs and were enrolled in the Montreal Acute Hepatitis C Cohort Study (HEPCO) in Canada. As controls, total naive CD8 T cells were sorted as viable CD3+ CD8+ CD45RO- cells from a couple of donors at all three reinfection time points. Before sorting, cryopreserved peripheral blood mononuclear cells were thawed, and CD8 T cells were purified from the thawed cells. The MACS CD8+ T cell Isolation Kit was used to enrich CD8 T cells through negative selection. Cells were sorted on a BD FACSAria II sorter running FACSDiva software, and FlowJo was used to analyze the data.

Sequencing was performed on naive CD8+ T cells sorted from blood. Taken with the paper, the label for cell subset or site translates to: total naive CD8+CD45RO- T cells. This TCR came from a man between 18 and 35 years old with hepatitis C virus infection. The chain was built from TRBV19 and TRBJ2-1, with 9 bases in between that match TRBD1. The DNA is TGTGCCAGCAGGACAGGGGTTTATGAGCAGTTCTTC. It is translated as CASRTGVYEQFF.